The rows below give T cell receptor beta chains drawn from one sample of a study of blood T cell repertoires in COVID-19. Some clones are missing from TCRdb's copy, which holds only in-frame ones; the method was immunoSEQ multiplex PCR. The sample contains about 330,000 clones, roughly nine tenths of which appear only once. Sequenced input: PBMCs or T cells enriched from blood (not recorded which). Receptors originate from a young woman who had recovered from COVID-19. CDR3s include the opening cysteine and the closing phenylalanine or tryptophan. A D gene is named only where the DNA matches it firmly. Size is stated for part of the rows, as once, few or many counts, or as a class when the clone is expanded.

clone size: few; V gene: TRBV2; J gene: TRBJ1-2; D gene: -; CDR3 protein: CASAKAQTYGYTF; CDR3 DNA: TGTGCCAGTGCAAAGGCACAGACCTATGGCTACACCTTC
clone size: -; V gene: TRBV9; J gene: TRBJ2-3; D gene: TRBD2; CDR3 protein: CASSVSPSGAVADTQYF; CDR3 DNA: TGTGCCAGCAGCGTTTCCCCTAGCGGGGCCGTCGCAGATACGCAGTATTTT
clone size: -; V gene: TRBV7-9; J gene: TRBJ1-1; D gene: -; CDR3 protein: CASSFGQLNTEAFF; CDR3 DNA: TGTGCCAGCAGCTTCGGACAGTTGAACACTGAAGCTTTCTTT
clone size: -; V gene: TRBV3-1/TRBV3-2; J gene: TRBJ1-2; D gene: TRBD1; CDR3 protein: CASSQRDRNYGYTF; CDR3 DNA: TGTGCCAGCAGCCAACGGGACAGGAACTATGGCTACACCTTC
clone size: few; V gene: TRBV5-1; J gene: TRBJ2-7; D gene: -; CDR3 protein: CASSLRDTQGYEQYF; CDR3 DNA: TGCGCCAGCAGCTTGAGGGACACCCAGGGGTACGAGCAGTACTTC
clone size: -; V gene: TRBV19; J gene: TRBJ2-7; D gene: -; CDR3 protein: CASSIDRDTTYEQYF; CDR3 DNA: TGTGCCAGTAGTATAGACCGGGACACCACCTACGAGCAGTACTTC
clone size: -; V gene: TRBV12-5; J gene: TRBJ1-5; D gene: -; CDR3 protein: CASGLSGRGGQPQHF; CDR3 DNA: TGTGCTAGTGGTTTGTCCGGAAGAGGGGGTCAGCCCCAGCATTTT
clone size: few; V gene: TRBV6-5; J gene: TRBJ2-2; D gene: -; CDR3 protein: CASRATGTNTGELFF; CDR3 DNA: TGTGCCAGCAGGGCTACAGGGACGAACACCGGGGAGCTGTTTTTT
clone size: -; V gene: TRBV14; J gene: TRBJ1-6; D gene: -; CDR3 protein: CASSQELRNSPLHF; CDR3 DNA: TGTGCCAGCAGCCAAGAACTCCGCAATTCACCCCTCCACTTT
clone size: -; V gene: TRBV11-2; J gene: TRBJ1-6; D gene: -; CDR3 protein: CASSLGSDSDYNSPLHF; CDR3 DNA: TGTGCCAGCAGCTTAGGATCGGACAGTGACTATAATTCACCCCTCCACTTT
clone size: few; V gene: TRBV9; J gene: TRBJ2-3; D gene: TRBD2; CDR3 protein: CASSVEPLPAGVDTQYF; CDR3 DNA: TGTGCCAGCAGCGTAGAGCCCCTCCCAGCGGGGGTGGATACGCAGTATTTT
clone size: -; V gene: TRBV7-9; J gene: TRBJ1-4; D gene: TRBD1; CDR3 protein: CASRGSRQGIYEKLFF; CDR3 DNA: TGTGCCAGCAGGGGATCTCGACAGGGAATCTATGAAAAACTGTTTTTT
clone size: -; V gene: TRBV7-2; J gene: TRBJ1-5; D gene: -; CDR3 protein: CASSSDRGQPQHF; CDR3 DNA: TGTGCCAGCAGCTCAGATCGAGGGCAGCCCCAGCATTTT
clone size: -; V gene: TRBV30; J gene: TRBJ1-5; D gene: TRBD1; CDR3 protein: CAWSRQGRPPQHF; CDR3 DNA: TGTGCCTGGAGTCGACAGGGTCGCCCGCCCCAGCATTTT
clone size: -; V gene: TRBV5-4; J gene: TRBJ1-6; D gene: -; CDR3 protein: CASSLARGNSPLHF; CDR3 DNA: TGTGCCAGCAGCTTGGCTCGCGGGAATTCACCCCTCCACTTT
clone size: -; V gene: TRBV6-5; J gene: TRBJ1-4; D gene: -; CDR3 protein: CARVDRSATNEKLFF; CDR3 DNA: TGTGCCAGGGTAGACAGAAGCGCAACTAATGAAAAACTGTTTTTT
clone size: -; V gene: TRBV18; J gene: TRBJ1-2; D gene: TRBD1; CDR3 protein: CASSPPGQGARNYGYTF; CDR3 DNA: TGTGCCAGCTCACCCCCGGGACAGGGGGCTAGGAACTATGGCTACACCTTC
clone size: few; V gene: TRBV5-8; J gene: TRBJ1-3; D gene: -; CDR3 protein: CASSLAAGLGNTIYF; CDR3 DNA: TGTGCCAGCAGCTTGGCCGCGGGACTGGGAAACACCATATATTTT
clone size: -; V gene: TRBV7-9; J gene: TRBJ2-7; D gene: -; CDR3 protein: CASSPTGLAPYEQYF; CDR3 DNA: TGTGCCAGCAGTCCGACCGGACTGGCCCCCTACGAGCAGTACTTC
clone size: -; V gene: TRBV6-6; J gene: TRBJ1-5; D gene: TRBD1; CDR3 protein: CASSSGQPSNQPQHF; CDR3 DNA: TGTGCCAGCAGTTCGGGACAGCCTAGCAATCAGCCCCAGCATTTT
clone size: -; V gene: TRBV18; J gene: TRBJ2-1; D gene: TRBD1; CDR3 protein: CASSLPGQGAYEQFF; CDR3 DNA: TGTGCCAGCTCACTCCCGGGACAGGGGGCATATGAGCAGTTCTTC
clone size: -; V gene: TRBV6-1; J gene: TRBJ1-2; D gene: -; CDR3 protein: CASSESKPYGYTF; CDR3 DNA: TGTGCCAGCAGTGAAAGCAAGCCCTATGGCTACACCTTC
clone size: -; V gene: TRBV6-5; J gene: TRBJ2-7; D gene: -; CDR3 protein: CASSAGGSSTYEQYF; CDR3 DNA: TGTGCCAGCAGCGCTGGCGGGTCCTCGACCTACGAGCAGTACTTC
clone size: -; V gene: TRBV7-2; J gene: TRBJ2-3; D gene: TRBD1; CDR3 protein: CASSFGQGGTDTQYF; CDR3 DNA: TGTGCCAGCAGTTTTGGACAGGGGGGCACAGATACGCAGTATTTT
clone size: -; V gene: TRBV19; J gene: TRBJ1-5; D gene: -; CDR3 protein: CASSMTRVDQPQHF; CDR3 DNA: TGTGCCAGTAGTATGACCCGGGTGGATCAGCCCCAGCATTTT
clone size: -; V gene: TRBV7-9; J gene: TRBJ2-3; D gene: -; CDR3 protein: CASSPWGVDTDTQYF; CDR3 DNA: TGTGCCAGCAGCCCCTGGGGGGTAGACACAGATACGCAGTATTTT
clone size: -; V gene: TRBV4-1; J gene: TRBJ2-3; D gene: -; CDR3 protein: CASSQAGASEADTQYF; CDR3 DNA: TGCGCCAGCAGCCAAGCCGGAGCTAGCGAAGCAGATACGCAGTATTTT
clone size: -; V gene: TRBV7-3; J gene: TRBJ1-2; D gene: -; CDR3 protein: CASSPGGREGYGYTF; CDR3 DNA: TGTGCCAGCAGCCCCGGAGGGAGGGAGGGGTATGGCTACACCTTC
clone size: -; V gene: TRBV19; J gene: TRBJ1-2; D gene: TRBD1; CDR3 protein: CASSATTGGYGYTF; CDR3 DNA: TGTGCCAGTAGTGCTACCACAGGGGGCTATGGCTACACCTTC
clone size: -; V gene: TRBV19; J gene: TRBJ2-5; D gene: -; CDR3 protein: CASSILGPQETQYF; CDR3 DNA: TGTGCCAGTAGTATCTTGGGCCCGCAGGAGACCCAGTACTTC
clone size: -; V gene: TRBV5-1; J gene: TRBJ2-7; D gene: TRBD2; CDR3 protein: CASSLAGTYEQYF; CDR3 DNA: TGCGCCAGCAGCCTAGCGGGGACCTACGAGCAGTACTTC
clone size: -; V gene: TRBV7-2; J gene: TRBJ2-3; D gene: -; CDR3 protein: CASSLERQDTQYF; CDR3 DNA: TGTGCCAGCAGCTTAGAGCGGCAAGATACGCAGTATTTT
clone size: -; V gene: TRBV30; J gene: TRBJ1-6; D gene: -; CDR3 protein: CAWRDPGLHNSPLHF; CDR3 DNA: TGTGCCTGGAGGGACCCGGGACTGCATAATTCACCCCTCCACTTT